The present T cell receptor beta chain was sequenced within a study of Graves' ophthalmopathy and Graves' hyperthyroidism. Overall study results and limits: Ophthalmopathy progression predictions by the model showed about 72% specificity and approximately 67% sensitivity.

The CDR3 is 14 residues long. Germline V gives CDR1 DFQATT, CDR2 SNEGSKA (reference sequence). Germline trimming cut 5 bases from V and 8 bases from J; bases unmatched to any gene: 5. The PBMCs used were ones drawn from less than 12 ml of fresh peripheral blood. Comments on this clonotype: The antigen is undetermined.

TCR beta CDR3 regions were amplified from RNA transcripts. An initial RT-PCR round employing HTBI primers preceded a second-round multiplex PCR. TCRdb re-derived calls from the multiplex PCR reads in MiXCR, one entry per CDR3 protein. The table includes around 36,000 distinct CDR3 sequences, approximately 53% detected once. This TCR was sampled from an adult woman with stable Graves' hyperthyroidism. The sequenced material came from peripheral blood. This chain joins TRBV20-1 and TRBJ1-6; 11 nucleotides agree with TRBD1. This CDR3 is CSADPGQGDSPLHF. The CDR3 DNA is TGCAGTGCTGATCCGGGACAGGGGGATTCACCCCTCCACTTT.